Many counts were recorded for the clone carrying this TCR beta chain. Its matching antigen is unknown. The gene symbols are mouse symbols. The read terminates 4 residues ahead of where the CDR3 ends, so the germline J gene completes it. This sample also contains other DNA sequences that code for the same CDR3. Following extraction, RNA underwent reverse transcription to cDNA, which served as the sequencing template. Measured with immunoSEQ multiplex PCR; TCRdb has only the in-frame clones, and not every one. The data show 200,000 to 300,000 clones, with none appearing a single time. This specimen comes from a study of CD8+ T cells in alopecia areata. Overall study context: Skin-grafted approximately 7-10-week-old female C3H/HeJ mice received tissue from approximately 6-12-month-old C3H/HeJ donors with spontaneous alopecia.

Whole-study results and caveats: Compared with normal scalp, lesional scalp had higher clonality and more expanded CD8+ clones.

With 1 base clipped from V and 0 bases from J, the junction kept 1 base outside the gene matches. The CDR3 extends over 16 amino acids. Germline V gene lookup returns CDR1 SNHLY and CDR2 FYNGKV (reference sequence). Sorting relied on CD4, CD8alpha, NKG2D, NKG2ACE and other markers applied to pooled cutaneous lymph node cells. This chain links TRBV3 with TRBJ2-5, with TRBD2 matching 10 bases. The sequenced sample consisted of CD4+ T cells sorted from a lymph node. The receptor comes from a C3H/HeJ mouse with alopecia areata. The mouse line has the MHC haplotype H2-k. This CDR3 is CASSLGTGGNQDTQYF. The DNA read from the CDR3 is TGTGCCAGCAGCTTAGGGACTGGGGGTAACCAAGAC.